The clone carrying this T cell receptor (beta chain) has a handful of counts. The sample comes from a study of beta chain features in type 1 diabetes. Expressed TCRB transcripts were sequenced because the entire RNA isolate underwent reverse transcription. Clones were sequenced by immunoSEQ multiplex PCR, and TCRdb holds only the in-frame ones, with some missing. The repertoire holds under 400,000 clones, with around an eighth as singletons. Stem cell-like memory, regulatory, central memory and naive CD4+ cells were sorted via CD45RO/CCR7/CD25/CD127/CD95/CD27. Germline CDR1 is SGDLS and CDR2 is YYNGEE. V was trimmed by 2 bases and J by 3 bases, leaving 15 bases between them. The CDR3 spans 15 residues.

The sequence came from a man between 18 and 35 years old in good health. The chain recombines TRBV9 with TRBJ2-7; a weak D match, TRBD1 (5 bases). The sample taken for sequencing was naive CD4+ T cells from blood. This CDR3 is CASSVSSRAYYEQYF. The DNA for the CDR3 is TGTGCCAGCAGCGTCTCGTCCAGGGCTTACTACGAGCAGTACTTC.